The source of this T cell receptor beta chain is a study of beta chain features in type 1 diabetes. Study outcomes and limitations: An over-representation of cells with high TCR expression could result from cDNA sequencing. VDJ junctions in type 1 diabetes patients carried more deletions and fewer insertions. Type 1 diabetes patients showed a moderate but significant shortening of TCRB CDR3s in all four CD4+ subsets.

This clone has just a few counts. Its antigen is still unknown. The sequenced template was cDNA made from the entire isolated RNA. Assay: immunoSEQ multiplex PCR; the TCRdb copy retains only in-frame clones and omits some. Here the sample spans 640,000 or so clones, around 15% being singletons. The CDR3 contains 13 residues. V was clipped by 4 bases and J by 1 base; unmatched bases: 4. Germline V lookup: CDR1 GTSNPN, CDR2 SVGIG (reference sequence). Source material: naive CD4+ T cells from blood. The V call is TRBV30, the J call TRBJ2-7, with TRBD2 matching over 7 bases. The sequence was obtained from a man younger than 35 with type 1 diabetes. The CDR3 region is CAWTVGGSYEQYF. The CDR3 DNA sequence: TGTGCCTGGACCGTGGGAGGGTCCTACGAGCAGTACTTC.